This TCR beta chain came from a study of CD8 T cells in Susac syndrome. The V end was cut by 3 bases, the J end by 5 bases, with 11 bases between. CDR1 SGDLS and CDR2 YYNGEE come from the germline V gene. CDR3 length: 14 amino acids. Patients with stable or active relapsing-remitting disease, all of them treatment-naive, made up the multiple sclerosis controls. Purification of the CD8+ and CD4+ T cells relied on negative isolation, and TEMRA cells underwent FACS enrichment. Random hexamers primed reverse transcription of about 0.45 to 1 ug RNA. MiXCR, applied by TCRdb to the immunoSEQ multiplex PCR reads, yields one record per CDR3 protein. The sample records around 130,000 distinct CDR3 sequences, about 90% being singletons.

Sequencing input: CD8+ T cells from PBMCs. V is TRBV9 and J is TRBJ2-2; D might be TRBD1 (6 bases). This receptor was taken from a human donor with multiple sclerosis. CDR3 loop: CASSAGTQTGELFF. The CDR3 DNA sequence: TGTGCCAGCAGCGCCGGGACACAGACCGGGGAGCTGTTTTTT.